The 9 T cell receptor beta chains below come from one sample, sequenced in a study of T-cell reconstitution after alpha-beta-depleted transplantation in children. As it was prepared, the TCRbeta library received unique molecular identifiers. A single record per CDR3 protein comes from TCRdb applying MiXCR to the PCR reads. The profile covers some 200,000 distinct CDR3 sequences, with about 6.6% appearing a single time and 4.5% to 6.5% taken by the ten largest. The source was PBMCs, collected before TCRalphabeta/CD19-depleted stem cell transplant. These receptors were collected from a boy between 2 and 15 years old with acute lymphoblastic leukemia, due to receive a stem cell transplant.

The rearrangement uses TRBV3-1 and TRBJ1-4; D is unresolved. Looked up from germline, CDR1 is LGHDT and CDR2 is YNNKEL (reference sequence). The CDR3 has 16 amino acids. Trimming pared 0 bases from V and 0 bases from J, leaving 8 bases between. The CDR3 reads CASSQDVIATNEKLFF. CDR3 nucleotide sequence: TGTGCCAGCAGCCAAGATGTCATCGCAACTAATGAAAAACTGTTTTTT.

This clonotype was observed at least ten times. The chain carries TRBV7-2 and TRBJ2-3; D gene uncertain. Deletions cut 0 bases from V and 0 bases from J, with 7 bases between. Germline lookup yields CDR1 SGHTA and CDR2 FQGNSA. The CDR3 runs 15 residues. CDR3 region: CASSLASLSTDTQYF. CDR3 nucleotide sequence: TGTGCCAGCAGCTTAGCTAGCCTTAGCACAGATACGCAGTATTTT.

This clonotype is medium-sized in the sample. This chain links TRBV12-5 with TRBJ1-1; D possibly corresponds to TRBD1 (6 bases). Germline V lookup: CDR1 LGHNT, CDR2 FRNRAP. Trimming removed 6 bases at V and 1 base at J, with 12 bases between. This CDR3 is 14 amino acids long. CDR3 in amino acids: CASGPGTPNTEAFF. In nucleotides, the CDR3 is TGTGCTAGTGGCCCCGGGACACCGAACACTGAAGCTTTCTTT.

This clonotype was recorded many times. The CDR3 DNA reads TGTGCCAGCAGTTTAATTCCGGAGACCCAGTACTTC. Its protein is CASSLIPETQYF. The genes are TRBV28 and TRBJ2-5, with D uncertain. The germline V gene has CDR1 MDHEN and CDR2 SYDVKM. This CDR3 contains 12 residues. Trimming pared 2 bases from V and 5 bases from J, leaving 6 bases between.

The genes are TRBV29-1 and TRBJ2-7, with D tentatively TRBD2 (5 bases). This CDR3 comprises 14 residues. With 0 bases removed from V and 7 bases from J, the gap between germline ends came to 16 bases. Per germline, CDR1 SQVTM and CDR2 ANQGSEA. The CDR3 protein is CSVEEDWSWYEQYF. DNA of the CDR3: TGCAGCGTTGAAGAGGACTGGAGCTGGTATGAGCAGTACTTC.

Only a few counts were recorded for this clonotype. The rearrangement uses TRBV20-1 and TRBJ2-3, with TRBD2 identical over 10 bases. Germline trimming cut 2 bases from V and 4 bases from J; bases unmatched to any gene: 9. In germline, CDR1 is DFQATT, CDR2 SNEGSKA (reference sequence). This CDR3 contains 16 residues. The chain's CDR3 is CSARKRGGPRADTQYF. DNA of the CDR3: TGCAGTGCTAGAAAGCGGGGGGGCCCCCGGGCAGATACGCAGTATTTT.

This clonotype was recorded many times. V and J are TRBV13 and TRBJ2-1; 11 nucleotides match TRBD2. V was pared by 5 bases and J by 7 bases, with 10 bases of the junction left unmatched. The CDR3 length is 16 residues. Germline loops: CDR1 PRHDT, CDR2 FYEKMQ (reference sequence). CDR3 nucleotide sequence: TGTGCCAGCAGCCTAACGTCTAGCGGGAGGAAGAATGAGCAGTTCTTC. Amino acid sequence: CASSLTSSGRKNEQFF.

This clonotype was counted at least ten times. The CDR3 region has the DNA TGTGCCAGCAGCTCAAAATCTAGCGGGAGCACAGATACGCAGTATTTT. Residues: CASSSKSSGSTDTQYF. The chain has TRBV7-2 and TRBJ2-3, with 8 nucleotides matching TRBD2. The CDR3 consists of 16 residues. The V and J ends lost 4 bases and 0 bases, in that order; junction bases with no gene match: 6. Germline loops: CDR1 SGHTA, CDR2 FQGNSA.

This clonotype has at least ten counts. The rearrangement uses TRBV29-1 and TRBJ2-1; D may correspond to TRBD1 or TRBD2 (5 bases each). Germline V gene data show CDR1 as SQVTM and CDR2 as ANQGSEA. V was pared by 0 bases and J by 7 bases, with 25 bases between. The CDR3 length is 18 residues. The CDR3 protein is CSVEDTSSWGSQANEQFF. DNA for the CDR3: TGCAGCGTTGAAGATACGTCCAGCTGGGGGAGCCAGGCGAATGAGCAGTTCTTC.